This T cell receptor (beta chain) derives from a study of shared clonotypes between healthy human individuals. Study-level findings and limits: Memory subsets generally showed smaller estimated richness than naive subsets did. Non-shared clonotypes had lower generation probabilities than clonotypes shared by all four sorted-subset donors.

Regarding this clone: Antigen unknown.

Only CD45RO-negative cells positively selected for CCR7 counted as naive CD8 cells, so terminally differentiated effector memory CD45RA+ cells were excluded. The material for each subset, its genomic DNA, was split evenly across several immunoSEQ plates. Using immunoSEQ multiplex PCR, the repertoire was profiled, and TCRdb retains in-frame clones only, with some absent. The repertoire consists of under 850,000 clones, with around 93% occurring once and the leading ten covering around 24%. Germline lookup yields CDR1 MNHEY and CDR2 SMNVEV (reference sequence). V was pared by 4 bases and J by 4 bases, with 2 bases between. The CDR3 runs to 10 residues.

The source of this sequence is a young man in good health. The chain carries TRBV27 and TRBJ2-7; no clear D. Sequenced sample: naive CD8+ T cells sorted from blood. DNA for the CDR3: TGTGCCAGCAGTTGGTACGAGCAGTACTTC. Its protein is CASSWYEQYF.